Each of the 14 T cell receptor beta chains below was sequenced from the same sample in a study of cytomegalovirus exposure and HLA in healthy donors. The protocol was immunoSEQ multiplex PCR, while the TCRdb copy is restricted to in-frame clones and leaves out a portion. The table lists a few hundred thousand clones, 65% to 90% of them singletons. The sample was PBMCs. Source of these receptors: a woman aged 18-29 years in good health and CMV-seronegative.

This chain links TRBV30 with TRBJ1-2, with D maybe TRBD1 (5 bases). This CDR3 has 13 amino acids. The germline V gene encodes CDR1 GTSNPN and CDR2 SVGIG (reference sequence). The V and J ends lost 7 bases and 3 bases respectively, with 15 bases between them. CDR3 protein: CAYGGRNDYGYTF. DNA of the CDR3: TGTGCCTACGGGGGAAGGAATGACTATGGCTACACCTTC.

The rearrangement uses TRBV5-1 and TRBJ1-1, with D perhaps TRBD1 (6 bases). Per the germline V gene, CDR1 is SGHRS and CDR2 is YFSETQ. Deletions cut 4 bases from V and 1 base from J, with 11 bases between. The CDR3 totals 14 residues. DNA for the CDR3: TGCGCCAGCAGCCGACAGGACGGGAACACTGAAGCTTTCTTT. Its protein is CASSRQDGNTEAFF.

This clone turned up a few times. The sample carries other DNA sequences with the same CDR3. The chain is built from TRBV29-1 and TRBJ1-1; D remains unclear. CDR3 length: 10 amino acids. Trimming took off 7 bases at V and 5 bases at J, with 8 bases between the two ends. CDR1 is SQVTM, CDR2 ANQGSEA, per germline. As DNA, the CDR3 is TGCAGCGCCGCGGGGACTGAAGCTTTCTTT. This gives the protein CSAAGTEAFF.

The CDR3 loop reads CASSFPRLAGGSYNEQFF. DNA for the CDR3: TGTGCCAGCAGCTTTCCCCGACTAGCGGGGGGGTCGTACAATGAGCAGTTCTTC. The J gene is TRBJ2-1, the V gene TRBV7-2; 14 bases are a match to TRBD2. J gave up 4 bases and V 3 bases, and 8 bases lay outside the gene matches. The CDR3 covers 18 residues. Per the germline V gene, CDR1 is SGHTA and CDR2 is FQGNSA.

This rearrangement joins TRBV27 to TRBJ2-1; 14 nucleotides match TRBD2. This CDR3 has 15 amino acids. Losses at the gene ends were 5 bases for V and 10 bases for J; bases not matched to a gene: 7. Germline CDR1 is MNHEY and CDR2 is SMNVEV (reference sequence). CDR3: CASSRGLAGDGEQFF. The DNA of the CDR3 is TGTGCCAGCAGTAGGGGACTAGCGGGGGACGGCGAGCAGTTCTTC.

This chain links TRBV7-2 with TRBJ2-6; a possible D gene is TRBD1 (8 bases). The ends were cut back, 5 bases at V and 2 bases at J, with 13 bases in the middle. There are 16 residues in the CDR3. CDR1 and CDR2 from the germline V gene are SGHTA and FQGNSA. This CDR3 reads CASSQGAGAGANVLTF. DNA of the CDR3: TGTGCCAGCAGCCAGGGGGCGGGGGCTGGGGCCAACGTCCTGACTTTC.

This clone has more than one count but fewer than ten. J is TRBJ1-4 and V is TRBV28, with D perhaps matching TRBD1 (5 bases). V was trimmed by 5 bases and J by 6 bases, leaving 13 bases between them. Germline CDR1 and CDR2: MDHEN and SYDVKM. This CDR3 region has 14 residues. The CDR3 DNA follows: TGTGCCAGCAGTCCCCAGGGCCTATATGAAAAACTGTTTTTT. It is translated as CASSPQGLYEKLFF.

CDR3 DNA: TGTGCCAGCAGTGAGGACGGGGGGGAGCCCTACAATGAGCAGTTCTTC. Encoded protein: CASSEDGGEPYNEQFF. V usage is TRBV6-4 and J usage is TRBJ2-1, with 8 positions matching TRBD2. With 3 bases clipped from V and 2 bases from J, the junction kept 6 bases outside the gene matches. The CDR3 spans 16 residues. Germline CDR1 reads MRHNA; CDR2 reads SNTAGT.

This clone was picked up one time. The V gene is TRBV9, the J gene TRBJ2-7, with a possible D match to TRBD2 (5 bases). V was pared by 0 bases and J by 2 bases, with 12 bases between. Germline assignment: CDR1 SGDLS and CDR2 YYNGEE. The CDR3 covers 15 residues. CDR3 DNA: TGTGCCAGCAGCGTAGGGGTCGAGGGCGCCTACGAGCAGTACTTC. Its protein is CASSVGVEGAYEQYF.

The chain links TRBV14 to TRBJ2-6; D is undetermined. Trimming removed 6 bases from V and 0 bases from J, with 21 bases in between. The CDR3 is made up of 19 amino acids. Germline V gene lookup returns CDR1 SGHDN and CDR2 FVKESK. This CDR3 is CASSPPWHRRLSGANVLTF. CDR3 in DNA: TGTGCCAGCAGTCCCCCGTGGCACCGTCGACTCTCTGGGGCCAACGTCCTGACTTTC.

This clone is a singleton in its sample. The chain has TRBV28 and TRBJ2-3; 9 bases agree with TRBD2. Germline V gene lookup returns CDR1 MDHEN and CDR2 SYDVKM. V lost 2 bases and J lost 0; bases outside the gene matches: 12. This CDR3 comprises 19 residues. CDR3 in amino acids: CASSLGLAGSTKSTDTQYF. The CDR3 DNA follows: TGTGCCAGCAGTTTAGGTCTAGCGGGGAGCACCAAGAGCACAGATACGCAGTATTTT.

This chain uses TRBV9 with TRBJ1-1; no clear D gene. Trimming took 5 bases from V and 7 from J, leaving 9 bases between them. The length of the CDR3 is 11 residues. Germline-derived CDR1 and CDR2 are SGDLS and YYNGEE. DNA for the CDR3: TGTGCCAGCAGGCGGGGTAGTGAAGCTTTCTTT. Translation gives CASRRGSEAFF.

A remark on this clone: The same CDR3 is also encoded by other DNA sequences in this sample. The chain uses TRBV5-1 and TRBJ2-3; D might be TRBD2 (6 bases). With 4 bases removed from V and 2 bases from J, the gap between germline ends came to 11 bases. Germline-derived CDR1 and CDR2 are SGHRS and YFSETQ. The CDR3 consists of 14 residues. CDR3 in amino acids: CASSPGLATDTQYF. The CDR3 DNA is TGCGCCAGCAGCCCGGGACTGGCCACAGATACGCAGTATTTT.

A single count supports this clone. The chain has TRBV27 and TRBJ2-1; D is ambiguous. The CDR3 consists of 16 residues. Germline-derived CDR1 and CDR2 are MNHEY and SMNVEV (reference sequence). The germline V and J ends were trimmed by 4 bases and 3 bases, with 16 bases remaining between them. This CDR3 reads CASSSPIRSNYNEQFF. In DNA, the CDR3 is TGTGCCAGCAGTTCACCAATCAGAAGTAACTACAATGAGCAGTTCTTC.